The following is a TCR beta chain sequence with its context. This record comes from a study of cytomegalovirus exposure and HLA in healthy donors. V lost 6 bases to trimming and J lost 9 bases; unmatched junction nucleotides: 7. The CDR3 contains 12 residues. Per the germline V gene, CDR1 is SSHAT and CDR2 is FNYEAQ (reference sequence). Use of 60 Vbeta and 13 Jbeta primers characterized the PCR. The protocol was immunoSEQ multiplex PCR, while the TCRdb copy is restricted to in-frame clones and leaves out a portion. Of 35,000 to 45,000 clones in the sample, 51% were seen once. Specimen: PBMCs. This receptor was obtained from a man aged 55 to 70 in good health and CMV-seronegative. The rearrangement links TRBV7-7 to TRBJ2-5; TRBD2 matches at 7 bases. The CDR3 nucleotides are TGTGCCAGCAGTGCCGGGGGAGGGCCCCAGTACTTC. It is translated as CASSAGGGPQYF. Supplemented by reference TRBV7-7 and TRBJ2-5, the full variable domain reads GAGVSQSPRYKVTKRGQDVTLRCDPISSHATLYWYQQALGQGPEFLTYFNYEAQPDKSGLPSDRFSAERPEGSISTLTIQRTEQRDSAMYRCASSAGGGPQYFGPGTRLLVL.